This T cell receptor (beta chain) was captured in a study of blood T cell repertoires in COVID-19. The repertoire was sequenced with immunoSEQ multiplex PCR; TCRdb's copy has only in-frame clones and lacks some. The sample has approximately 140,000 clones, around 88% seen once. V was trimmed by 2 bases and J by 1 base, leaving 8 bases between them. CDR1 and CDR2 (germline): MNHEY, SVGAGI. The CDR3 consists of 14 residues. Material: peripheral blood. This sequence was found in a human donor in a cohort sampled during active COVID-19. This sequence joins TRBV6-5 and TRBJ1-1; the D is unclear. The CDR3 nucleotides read TGTGCCAGCAGTTACGGTTCGGGGAACACTGAAGCTTTCTTT. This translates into CASSYGSGNTEAFF.